This TCR beta chain derives from a study of shared clonotypes between healthy human individuals. Study-wide findings and caveats: Rarefaction demonstrated incomplete sorted-subset sequencing despite large depth. On the whole, naive subsets had larger estimated richness than memory subsets had.

Method: immunoSEQ multiplex PCR; TCRdb's copy keeps in-frame clones and lacks some. The repertoire has about 1.5 million clones, about 98% of them found once; the top ten carry roughly 0.4%. Trimming took 2 bases from V and 2 from J, leaving 14 bases between them. Germline V gives CDR1 SGHDT, CDR2 YYEEEE. CDR3 length: 16 amino acids. This clone is a singleton in its sample. Its specificity is not known. The TCR was taken from a man younger than 40 in good health. The sequencing sample was made of naive CD4+ T cells sorted from blood. Subset here: CD45RA+ positively selected. V gene TRBV5-6 combines with J gene TRBJ1-5; tentative D call: TRBD1 (6 bases). This CDR3 reads CASSLATGIGNQPQHF. The CDR3 DNA follows: TGTGCCAGCAGCTTAGCCACAGGGATTGGCAATCAGCCCCAGCATTTT. The complete variable domain, with remaining parts taken from reference TRBV5-6 and TRBJ1-5, reads DAGVTQSPTHLIKTRGQQVTLRCSPKSGHDTVSWYQQALGQGPQFIFQYYEEEERQRGNFPDRFSGHQFPNYSSELNVNALLLGDSALYLCASSLATGIGNQPQHFGDGTRLSIL.